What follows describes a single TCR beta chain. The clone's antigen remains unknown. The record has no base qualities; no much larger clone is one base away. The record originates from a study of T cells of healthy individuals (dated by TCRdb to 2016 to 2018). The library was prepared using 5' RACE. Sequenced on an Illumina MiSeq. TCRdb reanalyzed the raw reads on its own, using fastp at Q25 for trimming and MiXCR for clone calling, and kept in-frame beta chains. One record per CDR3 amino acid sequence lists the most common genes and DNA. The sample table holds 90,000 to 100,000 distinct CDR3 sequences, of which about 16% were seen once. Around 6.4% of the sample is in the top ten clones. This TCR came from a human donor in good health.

The DNA sequence is TGTGCCAGCAGCTTAGCGGGCACTTCGCGTGCCCGGAGGAACGAGCAGTACTTC. It encodes CASSLAGTSRARRNEQYF. The chain is made from TRBV7-2 and TRBJ2-7; tentative D gene TRBD2, with 5 bases matching. From the cysteine up to the phenylalanine, the CDR3 has a length of 18 residues. The CDR3 DNA has 54 bases and is translated from base 1. A distance of 23 bases separates the germline ends of V and J, which lose 0 bases and 5 bases respectively. The germline V gene sets CDR1 to SGHTA and CDR2 to FQGNSA.